Below are 21 T cell receptor beta chains sequenced from a single sample in a study of control samples from healthy donors and cancer patients. Sequenced by immunoSEQ multiplex PCR; TCRdb stores in-frame clones only, minus some. The table includes about 100,000 clones, just under 85% detected once. Specimen: blood. All receptors derive from a man younger than 35 in good health.

In its sample, this clone was seen once. This sequence joins TRBV4-3 and TRBJ2-2; D unclear. Trimming took off 0 bases at V and 4 bases at J, with 9 bases between the two ends. The germline V gene has CDR1 LGHNA and CDR2 YSLEER. There are 15 residues in the CDR3. CDR3 loop: CASSQERGFTGELFF. The CDR3 DNA is TGCGCCAGCAGCCAAGAACGTGGATTCACCGGGGAGCTGTTTTTT.

The V and J genes are TRBV6-5 and TRBJ1-1, with D unresolved. Trimming took off 6 bases at V and 1 base at J, with 12 bases between the two ends. The CDR3 loop spans 14 amino acids. Germline loops: CDR1 MNHEY, CDR2 SVGAGI. The CDR3 here is CASRYARENTEAFF. The CDR3 DNA reads as TGTGCCAGCAGGTACGCTCGGGAGAACACTGAAGCTTTCTTT.

The chain joins TRBV6-1 to TRBJ2-5, with D unclear. Germline V gene data show CDR1 as MNHNS and CDR2 as SASEGT. V lost 2 bases, J lost 9 bases, and 19 bases lay in between. The CDR3 contains 15 residues. The CDR3 loop reads CASSEKPNSRNAQYF. CDR3 nucleotide sequence: TGTGCCAGCAGTGAAAAACCCAACAGCCGGAACGCCCAGTACTTC.

This clone has a single count. The chain has TRBV9 and TRBJ1-2, with D possibly TRBD1 on 6 matching bases. V lost 6 bases to trimming and J lost 5 bases, with 20 bases between them. This CDR3 is 15 amino acids long. Germline CDR1 SGDLS, CDR2 YYNGEE. The chain's CDR3 is CASNRGGSVGYGYTF. The CDR3 DNA follows: TGTGCCAGCAATCGAGGGGGGAGTGTAGGGTATGGCTACACCTTC.

The V and J genes are TRBV19 and TRBJ1-2; D ambiguous. V shed 5 bases and J shed 7 bases, with 14 bases lying between them. The CDR3 runs to 13 residues. The germline V gene encodes CDR1 LNHDA and CDR2 SQIVND (reference sequence). The CDR3 protein is CASSPGRSGGYTF. CDR3 bases: TGTGCCAGTAGTCCGGGCCGATCGGGTGGCTACACCTTC.

The chain carries TRBV7-2 and TRBJ2-7; D is perhaps TRBD1 (6 bases). The CDR3 spans 14 residues. V was cut by 5 bases and J by 1 base, with 12 bases left in between. CDR1 SGHTA and CDR2 FQGNSA come from the germline V gene. CDR3 nucleotides: TGTGCCAGCAGCCTCAAGGGGGTTTCCTACGAGCAGTACTTC. Protein sequence: CASSLKGVSYEQYF. Variable domain in full (rest from reference TRBV7-2 and TRBJ2-7): GAGVSQSPSNKVTEKGKDVELRCDPISGHTALYWYRQSLGQGLEFLIYFQGNSAPDKSGLPSDRFSAERTGGSVSTLTIQRTQQEDSAVYLCASSLKGVSYEQYFGPGTRLTVT.

This chain uses TRBV5-1 with TRBJ2-3, with no clear D. This CDR3 spans 12 amino acids. The germline V gene encodes CDR1 SGHRS and CDR2 YFSETQ. V was shortened by 0 bases and J by 5 bases, with 4 bases between the two germline ends. The CDR3 DNA follows: TGCGCCAGCAGCTTGGAGGAAGATACGCAGTATTTT. Translating gives CASSLEEDTQYF. Looking up the rest from reference TRBV5-1 and TRBJ2-3 gives the full variable domain: KAGVTQTPRYLIKTRGQQVTLSCSPISGHRSVSWYQQTPGQGLQFLFEYFSETQRNKGNFPGRFSGRQFSNSRSEMNVSTLELGDSALYLCASSLEEDTQYFGPGTRLTVL.

V usage is TRBV5-6 and J usage is TRBJ1-4, with D unresolved. The CDR3 spans 14 residues. Per the germline V gene, CDR1 is SGHDT and CDR2 is YYEEEE. Between the trimmed V and J ends, which lost 2 bases and 5 bases, there was a span of 10 bases. The CDR3 loop reads CASSLKGANEKLFF. The CDR3 nucleotides are TGTGCCAGCAGCTTAAAGGGCGCAAATGAAAAACTGTTTTTT.

The CDR3 bases are TGTGCCAGCAGCTTACGGGAGGGTACTGAAGCTTTCTTT. Encoded protein: CASSLREGTEAFF. The chain combines TRBV7-2 with TRBJ1-1; D is uncertain. This CDR3 spans 13 amino acids. V was cut by 2 bases and J by 5 bases, with 9 bases left in between. Germline-derived CDR1 and CDR2 are SGHTA and FQGNSA.

The CDR3 loop is CASRGGSTDTQYF. Written as DNA, the CDR3 is TGTGCCTCTCGGGGGGGAAGCACAGATACGCAGTATTTT. This chain uses TRBV5-4 with TRBJ2-3; the match to TRBD2 covers 8 bases. Trimming cost V 10 bases and J 0 bases; bases outside gene matches: 4. The CDR3 is made up of 13 amino acids. Germline V CDR1 and CDR2: SGHNT, YYREEE (reference sequence).

The V call is TRBV12-2, the J call TRBJ2-5; TRBD2 reflects the table's D call only, with no check against the DNA. TRBV12-2 is deemed a pseudogene. The CDR3 sequence is 15 residues long. The CDR3 is CASRSGGRREETQYF. The CDR3 DNA sequence: TGTGCAAGTCGCTCGGGGGGGCGGAGAGAAGAGACCCAGTACTTC.

The chain joins TRBV28 to TRBJ2-2; perhaps D is TRBD1 or TRBD2 (5 bases each). V was pared by 4 bases and J by 3 bases, with 9 bases between. The CDR3 length is 14 residues. CDR1 and CDR2 from the germline V gene are MDHEN and SYDVKM. The chain's CDR3 is CASSSGTHTGELFF. The CDR3 coding sequence is TGTGCCAGCAGTTCCGGGACCCACACCGGGGAGCTGTTTTTT.

V usage is TRBV2 and J usage is TRBJ2-7, with TRBD2 matching over 11 bases. The CDR3 runs to 13 residues. Germline V gives CDR1 SNHLY, CDR2 FYNNEI. This chain's CDR3 is CASSPTLAGGYEV. DNA of the CDR3: TGTGCCAGCAGTCCAACCCTAGCGGGGGGTTATGAGGTC.

CDR3 in DNA: TGTGCCAGCAGTACTAGGACAGGAGCACCCCTTCAGTACTTC. Translation gives CASSTRTGAPLQYF. The chain recombines TRBV6-5 with TRBJ2-7, with TRBD1 matching over 7 bases. CDR1 and CDR2 (germline): MNHEY, SVGAGI. The CDR3 has 14 residues. V gave up 5 bases and J gave up 10 bases; unmatched junction bases: 14.

V usage is TRBV30 and J usage is TRBJ1-3; unclear D gene. Trimming stripped 0 bases from V and 8 bases from J, with 5 bases between. The CDR3 is made up of 11 amino acids. Per the germline V gene, CDR1 is GTSNPN and CDR2 is SVGIG (reference sequence). The CDR3 loop reads CAWSVKYTIYF. As DNA, the CDR3 is TGTGCCTGGAGTGTGAAATACACCATATATTTT.

This clone was observed a handful of times. The chain combines TRBV5-1 with TRBJ2-2; the D is unclear. V was shortened by 8 bases and J by 1 base, with 12 bases between the two germline ends. Looked up from germline, CDR1 is SGHRS and CDR2 is YFSETQ. This CDR3 has 14 residues. CDR3 region: CASTLERNTGELFF. As DNA, the CDR3 is TGCGCCAGTACCTTAGAGCGGAACACCGGGGAGCTGTTTTTT.

The V gene is TRBV7-2, the J gene TRBJ2-5; 9 nucleotides match TRBD2. V trimming: 2 bases; J trimming: 0 bases; junction bases outside the gene matches: 10. The CDR3 is made up of 18 amino acids. Germline lookup yields CDR1 SGHTA and CDR2 FQGNSA. Here the CDR3 DNA reads TGTGCCAGCAGCTTACCGGCTAGCGGGGACGAGTACCAAGAGACCCAGTACTTC. It encodes CASSLPASGDEYQETQYF.

This clone occurred once. The J gene is TRBJ1-1, the V gene TRBV7-8; D unresolved. This CDR3 region has 14 residues. V was cut by 9 bases and J by 1 base, with 15 bases left in between. Germline lookup yields CDR1 SGHVS and CDR2 FQNEAQ. The CDR3 loop is CASVRGKGNTEAFF. CDR3 DNA sequence: TGTGCCAGTGTCCGAGGGAAAGGGAACACTGAAGCTTTCTTT.

The gene calls are TRBV5-1 and TRBJ1-1; D is unresolved. V shed 3 bases and J shed 3 bases, with 12 bases lying between them. Per the germline V gene, CDR1 is SGHRS and CDR2 is YFSETQ. The CDR3 spans 14 residues. The CDR3 loop is CASSSKGRDTEAFF. In nucleotides, the CDR3 is TGCGCCAGCAGCTCGAAAGGGAGGGACACTGAAGCTTTCTTT. The full variable domain, its missing parts supplied by reference TRBV5-1 and TRBJ1-1, is KAGVTQTPRYLIKTRGQQVTLSCSPISGHRSVSWYQQTPGQGLQFLFEYFSETQRNKGNFPGRFSGRQFSNSRSEMNVSTLELGDSALYLCASSSKGRDTEAFFGQGTRLTVV.

V and J are TRBV18 and TRBJ1-2, with D maybe TRBD1 (6 bases). Per germline, CDR1 KGHSH and CDR2 LQKENI. Trimming removed 2 bases from V and 1 base from J, with 11 bases in between. This CDR3 has 15 residues. The CDR3 reads CASSPSTGVNYGYTF. CDR3 DNA sequence: TGTGCCAGCTCACCATCGACAGGAGTTAACTATGGCTACACCTTC.

DNA for the CDR3: TGTGCCAGTAGTAGAGGGGGCGCGAACACCGGGGAGCTGTTTTTT. Translation gives CASSRGGANTGELFF. V gene TRBV19 combines with J gene TRBJ2-2; the match to TRBD1 covers 7 bases. The CDR3 has 15 residues. Germline V lookup: CDR1 LNHDA, CDR2 SQIVND (reference sequence). V gave up 4 bases and J gave up 0 bases; unmatched junction bases: 2.